The clone carrying this T cell receptor beta chain was detected once. Assay: immunoSEQ multiplex PCR; the TCRdb copy retains only in-frame clones and omits some. The repertoire consists of around 150,000 clones, with 85% to 95% occurring once and the leading ten covering around 8%. The data were obtained in a study of control samples from healthy donors and cancer patients. V lost 4 bases and J 4 bases, leaving 10 bases between the germline ends. There are 13 residues in the CDR3. The V gene's germline CDR1 is MNHNY and CDR2 SVGAGI (reference sequence). The genes are TRBV6-6 and TRBJ1-2; D is unclear. The receptor comes from a woman aged 40 to 50 in good health. The material sequenced was blood. In DNA, the CDR3 is TGTGCCAGCAGTTCCCGGGTAGCCTATGGCTACACCTTC. Translating gives CASSSRVAYGYTF.